The sequence of this T cell receptor (beta chain) was determined in a study of spatial heterogeneity in lung cancer. TCRdb recomputed calls from the 5' RACE reads with MiXCR, one row per CDR3 protein. The data show some 37,000 distinct CDR3 sequences, 5.2% seen once. CDR1 and CDR2 (germline): MNHNS, SASEGT. The V and J ends lost 6 bases and 5 bases respectively, with 11 bases between them. The length of the CDR3 is 13 residues. This clonotype showed up many times. Time point here: sample taken at primary tumor resection. From tumor, nontumor lung or frozen PBMC, whole RNA was taken unsorted for sequencing.

This clonotype was sampled from a female donor with early-stage non-small cell lung cancer. The rearrangement joins TRBV6-1 to TRBJ1-5; no firm D call. This specimen consisted of PBMCs, obtained at surgery. The CDR3 is CASRTEGDQPQHF. The CDR3 DNA follows: TGTGCCAGCAGAACGGAGGGAGATCAGCCCCAGCATTTT.